This T cell receptor (beta chain) was sequenced during a study of blood T cells in healthy people across ages. Broader study findings: Any conclusive comparison of naive versus antigen-experienced cells was prevented by using unsorted PBMCs.

Using a J-beta primer mix together with a sample-barcoded 5' primer, a second PCR was run for roughly 6 to 11 cycles. A single record per CDR3 protein comes from TCRdb applying MiXCR to the 5' RACE reads. The repertoire holds about 560,000 distinct CDR3 sequences, with 25% to 35% as singletons. This clonotype was observed a handful of times. The antigen is not known. These same data were also listed under a study on T cells of mothers and their children. That study adds: In related and unrelated pairs alike, thymic selection shapes TCR recombination output, with inherited differences minor.

The origin of this receptor is a boy between 2 and 10 years old in good health. The sequenced sample consisted of blood.

The CDR3 bases are TGTGCCAGCAGTTCTGACTGGAGCGGGGCCAACGTCCTGACTTTC. This translates into CASSSDWSGANVLTF. The V gene is TRBV7-6, the J gene TRBJ2-6, with D unclear. The CDR3 spans 15 residues. V was cut by 6 bases and J by 4 bases, with 13 bases left in between. Germline CDR1 reads SGHVS; CDR2 reads FNYEAQ.